Shown below are 31 T cell receptor beta chains from a single sample sequenced in a study of T-cell reconstitution after alpha-beta-depleted transplantation in children (TCRdb year 2016). On the study overall, not on this receptor specifically: The frequencies of hyperexpanded clones fell over the following months, and after one year, T-cell counts and TCRbeta diversity were mostly attributed to newly produced T cells.

Libraries were made using PCR. Data came from an Illumina HiSeq 2500. Molecular barcoding was employed in the preparation of TCR libraries, with unique molecular identifiers being used to normalize TCRbeta repertoire quantification. Through fastp at Q25 and MiXCR, TCRdb rebuilt clones from the public reads, retaining in-frame beta chains. Each record represents a unique CDR3 protein, reported with the most common genes and DNA among its rows. Recorded for this sample are about 300,000 distinct CDR3 sequences; about 7.3% of them occurred a single time. About 8.2% of the sample is held by the ten biggest clonotypes. The label giving this sample's treatment or condition can be read as: allogeneic hematopoietic cell transplantation with graft depleted of TCRalphabeta T cells and CD19 B cells. Antigen specificity for these receptors is unknown. The sequenced sample was peripheral blood, obtained 360 days after TCRalphabeta/CD19-depleted stem cell transplant. The source is a female patient between 2 and 15 years old who had a stem cell transplant for Fanconi anemia, so the T cells may come from the graft donor.

The chain carries TRBV20-1 and TRBJ2-5; maybe TRBD1 (5 bases). V was trimmed by 6 bases and J by 5 bases, leaving 16 bases between them. The CDR3 spans 13 residues. CDR1 and CDR2 from the germline V gene are DFQATT and SNEGSKA (reference sequence). CDR3 region: CSALQARVETQYF. CDR3 nucleotides: TGCAGTGCGTTACAGGCTCGGGTGGAGACCCAGTACTTC.

In its sample, this clonotype was seen many times. The chain couples TRBV7-9 to TRBJ2-7, with TRBD1 identical over 7 bases. Germline CDR1 reads SEHNR; CDR2 reads FQNEAQ (reference sequence). The CDR3 runs 16 residues. The V and J ends lost 2 bases and 2 bases, in that order; junction bases with no gene match: 9. This chain's CDR3 is CASSLTGTGVAYEQYF. The CDR3 nucleotides read TGTGCCAGCAGCTTAACCGGAACAGGGGTGGCCTACGAGCAGTACTTC.

The chain employs TRBV10-3 and TRBJ1-3; D perhaps matches TRBD1 (5 bases). Germline lookup yields CDR1 ENHRY and CDR2 SYGVKD. The V end lost 5 bases, the J end lost 0 bases, and 11 bases lay between the germline ends. The CDR3 has 15 residues. CDR3: CAISPTGISGNTIYF. CDR3 sequence (DNA): TGTGCCATCAGTCCAACAGGAATCTCTGGAAACACCATATATTTT.

This clonotype has a handful of counts. The rearrangement uses TRBV4-2 and TRBJ1-4, with D maybe TRBD1 (5 bases). Deletions cut 3 bases from V and 7 bases from J, with 15 bases between. The germline gives CDR1 LGHNA, CDR2 YNFKEQ. The CDR3 covers 15 residues. CDR3 in amino acids: CASSQWGGKGEKLFF. As DNA, the CDR3 is TGTGCCAGCAGCCAGTGGGGGGGGAAGGGTGAAAAACTGTTTTTT.

This clonotype was counted ten times or more. The chain couples TRBV29-1 to TRBJ2-2; weak D call: TRBD1 (5 bases). This CDR3 is 13 amino acids long. The V gene lost 5 bases and the J gene lost 3 bases, with 10 bases spanning the gap. Germline assignment: CDR1 SQVTM and CDR2 ANQGSEA. The CDR3 DNA sequence: TGCAGCGTTCTCAGGGTGCACACCGGGGAGCTGTTTTTT. Translation gives CSVLRVHTGELFF.

The gene calls are TRBV30 and TRBJ2-1; D assignment may be TRBD1 or TRBD2 (6 bases each). The CDR3 is 12 amino acids. CDR1 and CDR2 (germline): GTSNPN, SVGIG (reference sequence). Trimming shortened V by 1 base and J by 9 bases, and 10 bases separated the two germline ends. In nucleotides, the CDR3 is TGTGCCTGGAGTGGGGGGGCGGTTGAGCAGTTCTTC. This sequence encodes CAWSGGAVEQFF.

This clonotype came up many times. The CDR3 loop reads CASRSGGGYNEQFF. The CDR3 region has the DNA TGTGCCAGCAGAAGCGGGGGGGGATACAATGAGCAGTTCTTC. The chain joins TRBV6-1 to TRBJ2-1, with 10 bases fitting TRBD2. The V segment lost 6 bases and the J segment 4 bases; nucleotides outside the gene matches: 3. The germline V gene has CDR1 MNHNS and CDR2 SASEGT. The CDR3 runs 14 residues.

This clonotype was observed at least ten times. In DNA form, the CDR3 reads TGTGCCACCGTCGATCGGGGGTCCAGCTCCTACGAGCAGTACTTC. Translated: CATVDRGSSSYEQYF. The chain carries TRBV6-1 and TRBJ2-7; D might be TRBD2 (6 bases). V shed 10 bases and J shed 0 bases, with 19 bases lying between them. This CDR3 region has 15 residues. Germline V gene sequence: CDR1 MNHNS, CDR2 SASEGT.

The chain links TRBV2 to TRBJ2-3; 15 bases are a match to TRBD2. The V gene's germline CDR1 is SNHLY and CDR2 FYNNEI. Germline trimming cut 9 bases from V and 4 bases from J; bases unmatched to any gene: 14. The length of the CDR3 is 18 residues. As DNA, the CDR3 is TGTGCCAGAGGCGAGACACCCGGACTAGCGGGAGGGCCAGATACGCAGTATTTT. It is translated as CARGETPGLAGGPDTQYF.

This rearrangement joins TRBV11-2 to TRBJ2-6, with 10 positions matching TRBD2. This CDR3 has 20 residues. Germline loops: CDR1 SGHAT, CDR2 FQNNGV. Unmatched junction bases numbered 11, after V lost 0 bases and J lost 3 bases. The DNA of the CDR3 is TGTGCCAGCAGCTTAGATTTCGGACTAGCGGTTGCGGATGGGGCCAACGTCCTGACTTTC. This encodes CASSLDFGLAVADGANVLTF. The full variable domain, in which reference TRBV11-2 and TRBJ2-6 provide the parts outside the CDR3, is EAGVAQSPRYKIIEKRQSVAFWCNPISGHATLYWYQQILGQGPKLLIQFQNNGVVDDSQLPKDRFSAERLKGVDSTLKIQPAKLEDSAVYLCASSLDFGLAVADGANVLTFGAGSRLTVL.

This chain uses TRBV7-9 with TRBJ2-7, with unresolved D. This CDR3 has 12 amino acids. Germline CDR1 is SEHNR and CDR2 is FQNEAQ (reference sequence). Trimming shortened V by 2 bases and J by 6 bases, and 8 bases separated the two germline ends. The CDR3 spells CASSLNLGEQYF. CDR3 bases: TGTGCCAGCAGCTTAAACCTGGGCGAGCAGTACTTC. The complete variable domain, with remaining parts taken from reference TRBV7-9 and TRBJ2-7, reads DTGVSQNPRHKITKRGQNVTFRCDPISEHNRLYWYRQTLGQGPEFLTYFQNEAQLEKSRLLSDRFSAERPKGSFSTLEIQRTEQGDSAMYLCASSLNLGEQYFGPGTRLTVT.

Many counts were recorded for this clonotype. The genes are TRBV11-2 and TRBJ1-1; D is uncertain. The germline V gene has CDR1 SGHAT and CDR2 FQNNGV. The V end was cut by 1 base, the J end by 7 bases, with 10 bases between. The CDR3 extends over 13 amino acids. In DNA, the CDR3 is TGTGCCAGCAGCTTAGGGGTCGACGGTGAAGCTTTCTTT. It yields the protein CASSLGVDGEAFF.

This clonotype was seen ten or more times. This chain joins TRBV5-1 and TRBJ2-3; D gene unclear. Per germline, CDR1 SGHRS and CDR2 YFSETQ. Deletions cut 3 bases from V and 4 bases from J, with 6 bases between. The length of the CDR3 is 12 residues. This CDR3 is CASSSRPDTQYF. The CDR3, as DNA: TGCGCCAGCAGCTCCCGTCCAGATACGCAGTATTTT.

This clonotype has a count of ten or more. The rearrangement joins TRBV20-1 to TRBJ1-5; D is unclear. V lost 3 bases and J lost 0, with 6 bases in between. CDR1 and CDR2 from the germline V gene are DFQATT and SNEGSKA (reference sequence). The CDR3 covers 13 residues. The CDR3 region is CSASRGSNQPQHF. The CDR3 coding sequence is TGCAGTGCTAGCCGCGGTAGCAATCAGCCCCAGCATTTT.

This clonotype was detected a few times. The rearrangement uses TRBV5-1 and TRBJ2-7; 9 bases line up with TRBD2. Unmatched junction bases numbered 12, after V lost 0 bases and J lost 8 bases. This CDR3 spans 16 amino acids. The germline V gene has CDR1 SGHRS and CDR2 YFSETQ. Written as DNA, the CDR3 is TGCGCCAGCAGCTTGGGACTAGCGGAGCTTCTCGCCCAGCAGTACTTC. This encodes CASSLGLAELLAQQYF.

This clonotype has ten or more counts. The J gene is TRBJ2-7, the V gene TRBV10-3, with 7 bases aligning to TRBD2. The junction had 4 bases not matched to a gene; V was cut back by 2 bases and J by 3 bases. Looked up from germline, CDR1 is ENHRY and CDR2 is SYGVKD. The CDR3 totals 14 residues. The CDR3, as DNA: TGTGCCATCAGTGAGGTAGCGGGCCTCTACGAGCAGTACTTC. It translates to CAISEVAGLYEQYF.

Worth noting for this clonotype: Since a much larger clone is just one base distant, this may be a read error. The chain recombines TRBV4-1 with TRBJ1-2; 7 nucleotides align to TRBD1. CDR1 and CDR2 from the germline V gene are MGHRA and YSYEKL. The CDR3 extends over 13 amino acids. J gave up 8 bases and V 4 bases, and 7 bases lay outside the gene matches. The CDR3 region has the DNA TGCGCCAGCAGCCTAGAGACAGGGTGGGGCTACACCTTC. Amino acids: CASSLETGWGYTF.

Ten or more counts support this clonotype. The genes are TRBV5-1 and TRBJ1-2, with unresolved D. CDR1 SGHRS and CDR2 YFSETQ come from the germline V gene. CDR3 length: 12 amino acids. Trimming stripped 6 bases from V and 3 bases from J, with 9 bases between. CDR3 sequence reads: CASKEGDYGYTF. The CDR3 DNA follows: TGCGCCAGCAAGGAGGGAGACTATGGCTACACCTTC.

This clonotype was picked up many times. This chain's CDR3 is CASSQGQGAPTGELFF. The CDR3, as DNA: TGTGCCAGCAGCCAGGGACAGGGGGCGCCCACCGGGGAGCTGTTTTTT. This chain joins TRBV4-2 and TRBJ2-2; 12 nucleotides align to TRBD1. This CDR3 is built from 16 residues. V lost 3 bases to trimming and J lost 4 bases; unmatched junction nucleotides: 3. Germline loops: CDR1 LGHNA, CDR2 YNFKEQ.

A few counts support this clonotype. The chain has TRBV5-1 and TRBJ2-5; D possibly matches TRBD1 or TRBD2 (6 bases each). Germline CDR1 and CDR2: SGHRS and YFSETQ. The V and J ends lost 4 bases and 5 bases respectively, with 21 bases between them. CDR3 length: 16 amino acids. The CDR3 nucleotides are TGCGCCAGCAGCCAGATCCGGGGGCCAAGTTCCGAGACCCAGTACTTC. Amino acid sequence: CASSQIRGPSSETQYF.

This clonotype appeared a few times. The J gene is TRBJ2-7, the V gene TRBV24-1; D may correspond to TRBD1 or TRBD2 (6 bases each). V lost 5 bases to trimming and J lost 4 bases, with 32 bases between them. The CDR3 has 20 amino acids. CDR1 and CDR2 from the germline V gene are KGHDR and SFDVKD. CDR3 in amino acids: CATSGLTEGHKPPGLYEQYF. CDR3 DNA: TGTGCCACCAGTGGCCTGACGGAGGGACACAAACCCCCTGGGCTGTACGAGCAGTACTTC.

This clonotype was detected a few times. Mismatch with germline at one junction end may stem from a read error. The V and J genes are TRBV28 and TRBJ2-2; TRBD1 agrees at 11 bases. The CDR3 consists of 16 residues. Germline-derived CDR1 and CDR2 are MDHEN and SYDVKM. In DNA form, the CDR3 reads TGTGCCAGCAGTTTATACCGGGACAGGGGGACCGGGGACCTGTTTTTT. Encoded protein: CASSLYRDRGTGDLFF. Drawing the rest from reference TRBV28 and TRBJ2-2, the complete variable domain is DVKVTQSSRYLVKRTGEKVFLECVQDMDHENMFWYRQDPGLGLRLIYFSYDVKMKEKGDIPEGYSVSREKKERFSLILESASTNQTSMYLCASSLYRDRGTGDLFFGEGSRLTVL.

In its sample, this clonotype was seen many times. The chain is built from TRBV12-3 or TRBV12-4 and TRBJ1-6, with D possibly TRBD1 on 5 matching bases. V gave up 0 bases and J gave up 10 bases, with 10 bases separating them. This CDR3 has 14 residues. The CDR3 DNA reads as TGTGCCAGCAGTTTAGCCCAGGGCAGATCACCCCTCCACTTT. It is translated as CASSLAQGRSPLHF.

The V and J genes are TRBV18 and TRBJ2-7; 7 bases fit TRBD2. J was trimmed by 0 bases and V by 2 bases; bases with no gene match: 7. The V gene's germline CDR1 is KGHSH and CDR2 LQKENI. This CDR3 has 16 residues. CDR3 sequence reads: CASSPNGGSASYEQYF. The CDR3 bases are TGTGCCAGCTCACCAAACGGGGGGAGCGCCTCCTACGAGCAGTACTTC.

This clonotype was seen repeatedly, ten times or more. The J gene is TRBJ1-2, the V gene TRBV24-1, with D unclear. Trimming took 2 bases from V and 0 from J, leaving 6 bases between them. The CDR3 covers 14 residues. CDR1 KGHDR and CDR2 SFDVKD come from the germline V gene. The CDR3 region has the DNA TGTGCCACCAGTGATTCCCGCCCTAACTATGGCTACACCTTC. It is translated as CATSDSRPNYGYTF.

This clonotype occurred a few times. The chain employs TRBV7-9 and TRBJ2-2, with 8 bases lining up with TRBD2. V dropped 5 bases and J dropped 2; count of bases not matched to a gene: 10. This CDR3 is built from 17 residues. The germline V gene has CDR1 SEHNR and CDR2 FQNEAQ (reference sequence). CDR3: CASSIQSGGPNTGELFF. The CDR3 coding sequence is TGTGCCAGCAGCATTCAAAGCGGGGGCCCTAACACCGGGGAGCTGTTTTTT.

The V gene is TRBV10-3, the J gene TRBJ2-7, with TRBD1 matching 10 bases. CDR1 and CDR2 from the germline V gene are ENHRY and SYGVKD. The trim removed 4 bases at V and 4 bases at J, leaving 10 bases unmatched. This CDR3 region has 16 residues. The CDR3 DNA is TGTGCCATCAGTGCGGACAGGGGGTTCCCCAATTACGAGCAGTACGTC. Its protein is CAISADRGFPNYEQYV.

This chain links TRBV6-2 or TRBV6-3 with TRBJ2-1; no clear D gene. Germline CDR1 reads MNHEY; CDR2 reads SVGEGT. Deletions cut 0 bases from V and 12 bases from J, with 6 bases between. The CDR3 is 11 amino acids. CDR3 coding DNA: TGTGCCAGCAGTTACTCGGGATTGCAGTTCTTC. It is translated as CASSYSGLQFF.

This clonotype was seen ten or more times. The chain carries TRBV5-1 and TRBJ2-3; D is uncertain. Germline V gene sequence: CDR1 SGHRS, CDR2 YFSETQ. Trimming shortened V by 1 base and J by 1 base, and 13 bases separated the two germline ends. The CDR3 totals 16 residues. CDR3 nucleotide sequence: TGCGCCAGCAGCTTGTTTCGGGCGAGCGGCACAGATACGCAGTATTTT. This translates into CASSLFRASGTDTQYF. The whole variable domain, remainder taken from reference TRBV5-1 and TRBJ2-3, is KAGVTQTPRYLIKTRGQQVTLSCSPISGHRSVSWYQQTPGQGLQFLFEYFSETQRNKGNFPGRFSGRQFSNSRSEMNVSTLELGDSALYLCASSLFRASGTDTQYFGPGTRLTVL.

In this sample, this clonotype turned up many times. The chain links TRBV20-1 to TRBJ2-1, with D possibly being TRBD2 (6 bases). V gave up 3 bases and J gave up 5 bases, with 14 bases separating them. Germline CDR1 and CDR2: DFQATT and SNEGSKA (reference sequence). This CDR3 is built from 14 residues. The CDR3 reads CSASFRGTHNEQFF. The DNA of the CDR3 is TGCAGTGCTAGTTTCCGGGGGACTCACAATGAGCAGTTCTTC.

There are a few counts of this clonotype. Written as DNA, the CDR3 is TGCAGTGCTAGAGACCCCCCACATATAGGCGAGACCCAGTACTTC. Its translation is CSARDPPHIGETQYF. The chain uses TRBV20-1 and TRBJ2-5, with D hard to call. Trimming shortened V by 0 bases and J by 5 bases, and 16 bases separated the two germline ends. The CDR3 has 15 residues. Germline-derived CDR1 and CDR2 are DFQATT and SNEGSKA (reference sequence).